This passage covers 32 T cell receptor beta chains from one sample sequenced in a study of blood T cell repertoires in COVID-19. TCRdb's copy holds only in-frame clones and misses some; the assay was immunoSEQ multiplex PCR. The repertoire holds roughly 280,000 clones, with approximately 85% as singletons. The sample taken for sequencing was peripheral blood. The receptors derive from a woman in her seventies with acute or convalescent COVID-19.

This chain connects TRBV27 to TRBJ2-3, with 9 bases fitting TRBD1. Germline V gene data show CDR1 as MNHEY and CDR2 as SMNVEV (reference sequence). J lost 4 bases, V lost 2 bases, and 4 bases had no gene match. The CDR3 totals 15 residues. CDR3: CASSLGGTGPDTQYF. The CDR3 coding sequence is TGTGCCAGCAGTTTAGGCGGGACAGGGCCAGATACGCAGTATTTT.

The chain combines TRBV7-8 with TRBJ2-5; 9 nucleotides align to TRBD2. Losses at the gene ends were 5 bases for V and 4 bases for J; bases not matched to a gene: 11. The CDR3 extends over 16 amino acids. Germline V gives CDR1 SGHVS, CDR2 FQNEAQ. Here the CDR3 DNA reads TGTGCCAGCAGCGATGGGACTAGCTTGGACGGAGAGACCCAGTACTTC. Protein: CASSDGTSLDGETQYF.

This rearrangement joins TRBV19 to TRBJ1-2, with a possible D match to TRBD1 (5 bases). The CDR3 loop spans 16 amino acids. With 3 bases removed from V and 2 bases from J, the gap between germline ends came to 16 bases. CDR1 and CDR2 (germline): LNHDA, SQIVND (reference sequence). The CDR3 DNA sequence: TGTGCCAGTAGTATCGGCGTGCCGGGGGTCAACTATGGCTACACCTTC. As protein: CASSIGVPGVNYGYTF. Looking up the rest from reference TRBV19 and TRBJ1-2 gives the full variable domain: DGGITQSPKYLFRKEGQNVTLSCEQNLNHDAMYWYRQDPGQGLRLIYYSQIVNDFQKGDIAEGYSVSREKKESFPLTVTSAQKNPTAFYLCASSIGVPGVNYGYTFGSGTRLTVV.

The chain recombines TRBV18 with TRBJ1-5, with 7 bases aligning to TRBD1. V shed 0 bases, J shed 6 bases, and the junction held 5 bases outside the gene matches. The CDR3 sequence is 15 residues long. In germline, CDR1 is KGHSH, CDR2 LQKENI. CDR3 sequence (DNA): TGTGCCAGCTCACCACCAGGGGGCGGAGGTCAGCCCCAGCATTTT. It codes for CASSPPGGGGQPQHF.

This sequence joins TRBV7-9 and TRBJ1-2; D perhaps matches TRBD1 (6 bases). The CDR3 extends over 16 amino acids. Between the trimmed V and J ends, which lost 0 bases and 7 bases, there was a span of 18 bases. Germline V gives CDR1 SEHNR, CDR2 FQNEAQ (reference sequence). This CDR3 reads CASSLAGEAGGGGYTF. In DNA form, the CDR3 reads TGTGCCAGCAGCTTAGCCGGGGAGGCGGGGGGCGGTGGCTACACCTTC.

The V call is TRBV3-1 (or the pseudogene TRBV3-2), the J call TRBJ2-1; 7 bases map to TRBD2. This CDR3 has 17 amino acids. Germline loops: CDR1 LGHDT, CDR2 YNNKEL (reference sequence). Germline trimming cut 4 bases from V and 0 bases from J; bases unmatched to any gene: 9. The CDR3 nucleotides are TGTGCCAGCAGCCTAGCGGGCTCCGGAGGCTCCTACAATGAGCAGTTCTTC. It is translated as CASSLAGSGGSYNEQFF.

The chain is built from TRBV6-1 and TRBJ2-2; D gene uncertain. Germline V gene data show CDR1 as MNHNS and CDR2 as SASEGT. The CDR3 contains 17 residues. Deletions cut 4 bases from V and 6 bases from J, with 21 bases between. CDR3 loop: CASSAIPEIVGSGELFF. CDR3 sequence (DNA): TGTGCCAGCAGTGCGATACCGGAGATAGTTGGTTCCGGGGAGCTGTTTTTT.

The chain joins TRBV5-8 to TRBJ2-1; 7 nucleotides match TRBD1. The germline V gene encodes CDR1 SGHTS and CDR2 YDEGEE. The junction had 1 base not matched to a gene; V was cut back by 0 bases and J by 1 base. The CDR3 spans 15 residues. The chain's CDR3 is CASSLGQGSYNEQFF. CDR3 coding DNA: TGTGCCAGCAGCTTGGGACAGGGTTCCTACAATGAGCAGTTCTTC.

The chain uses TRBV5-1 and TRBJ2-5, with 8 bases that match TRBD1. CDR3 length: 15 amino acids. Trimming at V came to 5 bases and at J to 3 bases, leaving 9 bases not matched to a gene. CDR1 SGHRS and CDR2 YFSETQ come from the germline V gene. The CDR3: CASRAGTGGEETQYF. CDR3 nucleotide sequence: TGCGCCAGCAGGGCCGGGACAGGTGGGGAAGAGACCCAGTACTTC.

This chain joins TRBV5-6 and TRBJ2-2; 9 positions match TRBD2. After removal of 6 bases from V and 0 bases from J, the junction contained 12 bases not matched to a gene. The V gene's germline CDR1 is SGHDT and CDR2 YYEEEE. The CDR3 is 18 residues long. The CDR3 nucleotides are TGTGCCAGCACCCTGGGGAGGCTAGCGGGGCCGAACACCGGGGAGCTGTTTTTT. Its protein product is CASTLGRLAGPNTGELFF.

This chain links TRBV2 with TRBJ1-1, with D hard to call. CDR3 length equals 13 residues. The germline V gene has CDR1 SNHLY and CDR2 FYNNEI. The V and J ends lost 7 bases and 1 base respectively, with 10 bases between them. CDR3 in amino acids: CASKPDWNTEAFF. CDR3 sequence (DNA): TGTGCCAGCAAGCCCGATTGGAACACTGAAGCTTTCTTT. Combining the CDR3 with reference TRBV2 and TRBJ1-1 gives the whole variable domain EPEVTQTPSHQVTQMGQEVILRCVPISNHLYFYWYRQILGQKVEFLVSFYNNEISEKSEIFDDQFSVERPDGSNFTLKIRSTKLEDSAMYFCASKPDWNTEAFFGQGTRLTVV.

The chain joins TRBV7-3 to TRBJ1-2; D gene unclear. CDR1 is SGHTA, CDR2 FQGTGA, per germline. Trimming left V 2 bases short and J 4 bases short, with 8 bases between. This CDR3 has 13 amino acids. Here the CDR3 reads CASSLAGFYGYTF. CDR3 DNA sequence: TGTGCCAGCAGCTTAGCGGGGTTCTATGGCTACACCTTC. The whole variable domain, filled in from reference TRBV7-3 and TRBJ1-2, reads GAGVSQTPSNKVTEKGKYVELRCDPISGHTALYWYRQSLGQGPEFLIYFQGTGAADDSGLPNDRFFAVRPEGSVSTLKIQRTERGDSAVYLCASSLAGFYGYTFGSGTRLTVV.

Comments on this clone: The same CDR3 arises from other DNA sequences in this sample as well. The genes are TRBV5-6 and TRBJ2-5; 11 nucleotides agree with TRBD2. Germline V gene sequence: CDR1 SGHDT, CDR2 YYEEEE. Losses at the gene ends were 1 base for V and 5 bases for J; bases not matched to a gene: 4. CDR3 length equals 15 residues. The CDR3 DNA reads as TGTGCCAGCAGCTTGTCGCTAGCGGGGGGCGAGACCCAGTACTTC. The encoded protein is CASSLSLAGGETQYF.

The chain is built from TRBV6-5 and TRBJ2-1; D perhaps matches TRBD2 (6 bases). CDR3 size: 14 residues. Germline V gene lookup returns CDR1 MNHEY and CDR2 SVGAGI. Trimming removed 6 bases from V and 8 bases from J, with 17 bases in between. The CDR3 is CASRNAGGSDEQFF. The CDR3 DNA is TGTGCCAGCAGGAACGCCGGGGGATCGGATGAGCAGTTCTTC.

The rearrangement links TRBV2 to TRBJ1-1; maybe TRBD1 (6 bases). V lost 7 bases, J lost 1 base, and 13 bases lay in between. The CDR3 covers 14 residues. Germline CDR1 is SNHLY and CDR2 is FYNNEI. CDR3 DNA: TGTGCCAGCACCCGGGGACACCCGAACACTGAAGCTTTCTTT. Translating gives CASTRGHPNTEAFF.

V and J are TRBV11-2 and TRBJ2-1, with TRBD2 matching over 8 bases. CDR3 length equals 15 residues. Germline V gene data show CDR1 as SGHAT and CDR2 as FQNNGV. Trimming cost V 1 base and J 2 bases; bases outside gene matches: 1. The CDR3 DNA reads TGTGCCAGCAGCTTAGGCGGGGGGCCCTACAATGAGCAGTTCTTC. This encodes CASSLGGGPYNEQFF.

The rearrangement joins TRBV5-4 to TRBJ2-2; TRBD1 agrees at 8 bases. Germline CDR1 is SGHNT and CDR2 is YYREEE (reference sequence). The CDR3 extends over 16 amino acids. The ends lost 3 bases at V and 6 bases at J; junction bases unmatched: 10. The DNA of the CDR3 is TGTGCCAGCAGCTCACCGAAGGACAGGGTGGCCGGGGAGCTGTTTTTT. Amino acids: CASSSPKDRVAGELFF.

The chain is built from TRBV6-5 and TRBJ1-1; D possibly corresponds to TRBD1 (6 bases). The germline gives CDR1 MNHEY, CDR2 SVGAGI. The CDR3 runs 14 residues. With 4 bases removed from V and 1 base from J, the gap between germline ends came to 10 bases. The CDR3 loop is CASSFRGGNTEAFF. The CDR3 nucleotides read TGTGCCAGCAGTTTCAGGGGTGGGAACACTGAAGCTTTCTTT.

The J gene is TRBJ2-3, the V gene TRBV18, with D maybe TRBD1 (6 bases). There are 13 residues in the CDR3. CDR1 and CDR2 from the germline V gene are KGHSH and LQKENI. V lost 6 bases to trimming and J lost 2 bases, with 9 bases between them. The CDR3 here is CASSEGDTDTQYF. CDR3 nucleotides: TGTGCCAGCTCCGAGGGGGACACAGATACGCAGTATTTT.

The chain employs TRBV4-1 and TRBJ1-3; D ambiguous. V was trimmed by 2 bases and J by 8 bases, leaving 13 bases between them. This CDR3 is 14 amino acids long. Germline V lookup: CDR1 MGHRA, CDR2 YSYEKL. The CDR3 protein is CASSQSPVRDTIYF. DNA of the CDR3: TGCGCCAGCAGCCAAAGCCCTGTACGGGACACCATATATTTT.

This clone appeared once. The V gene is TRBV18, the J gene TRBJ2-1; TRBD1 matches at 10 bases. Germline trimming cut 6 bases from V and 8 bases from J; bases unmatched to any gene: 7. Germline V gene lookup returns CDR1 KGHSH and CDR2 LQKENI. CDR3 length equals 14 residues. CDR3 protein: CASSWDRGTDEQFF. Here the CDR3 DNA reads TGTGCCAGCTCCTGGGACAGGGGTACGGATGAGCAGTTCTTC.

The CDR3 DNA reads TGTGCCTGGTCCTACCAGGGGGCTAGTTCACCCCTCCACTTT. Encoded protein: CAWSYQGASSPLHF. V usage is TRBV30 and J usage is TRBJ1-6; 8 nucleotides align to TRBD1. Germline CDR1 and CDR2: GTSNPN and SVGIG (reference sequence). J gave up 9 bases and V 5 bases, and 9 bases lay outside the gene matches. CDR3 size: 14 residues.

This clone has just one count. The rearrangement links TRBV2 to TRBJ2-3, with 9 positions matching TRBD2. Unmatched junction bases numbered 10, after V lost 8 bases and J lost 7 bases. The germline V gene has CDR1 SNHLY and CDR2 FYNNEI. The CDR3 length is 14 residues. CDR3 loop: CASRPGLATNTQYF. The CDR3 nucleotides are TGTGCCAGCCGACCGGGACTAGCTACAAATACGCAGTATTTT. Full variable domain (outside the CDR3, taken from reference TRBV2 and TRBJ2-3): EPEVTQTPSHQVTQMGQEVILRCVPISNHLYFYWYRQILGQKVEFLVSFYNNEISEKSEIFDDQFSVERPDGSNFTLKIRSTKLEDSAMYFCASRPGLATNTQYFGPGTRLTVL.

On this clone itself: Other nucleotide sequences in the sample specify the same CDR3. The rearrangement uses TRBV18 and TRBJ2-7; D unclear. Germline-derived CDR1 and CDR2 are KGHSH and LQKENI. The CDR3 contains 13 residues. Trimming took off 6 bases at V and 0 bases at J, with 9 bases between the two ends. CDR3 amino acids: CASSPGSSYEQYF. In DNA, the CDR3 is TGTGCCAGCTCTCCAGGTAGCTCCTACGAGCAGTACTTC.

V is TRBV5-4 and J is TRBJ1-2; D might be TRBD1 (6 bases). This CDR3 is 13 amino acids long. Germline V gives CDR1 SGHNT, CDR2 YYREEE (reference sequence). Deletions cut 0 bases from V and 6 bases from J, with 9 bases between. The CDR3 DNA follows: TGTGCCAGCAGCTTGGTAACAGGGCATGGCTACACCTTC. It encodes CASSLVTGHGYTF.

This rearrangement joins TRBV5-1 to TRBJ1-2; TRBD1 is a possible D gene (5 bases). From germline, CDR1 is SGHRS and CDR2 YFSETQ. V was pared by 0 bases and J by 5 bases, with 14 bases between. This CDR3 spans 15 amino acids. The CDR3, as DNA: TGCGCCAGCAGCTTGGCAGCTTCGGGGGGATATGGCTACACCTTC. Translation gives CASSLAASGGYGYTF.

V and J are TRBV11-2 and TRBJ1-3; 9 bases are a match to TRBD1. This CDR3 comprises 15 residues. Germline V gives CDR1 SGHAT, CDR2 FQNNGV. The ends lost 2 bases at V and 7 bases at J; junction bases unmatched: 6. The DNA of the CDR3 is TGTGCCAGCAGCTTACCGGGACAGGGAGCCAACACCATATATTTT. Its translation is CASSLPGQGANTIYF.

This rearrangement joins TRBV3-1 (or the pseudogene TRBV3-2) to TRBJ2-1, with TRBD2 matching over 9 bases. This CDR3 region has 17 residues. Germline V gene data show CDR1 as LGHDT and CDR2 as YNNKEL (reference sequence). The trim removed 2 bases at V and 6 bases at J, leaving 11 bases unmatched. The CDR3 nucleotides read TGTGCCAGCAGCCAACGGCTAGCGGGGTATGGACCCAATGAGCAGTTCTTC. It translates to CASSQRLAGYGPNEQFF.

About this clone itself: One end of the junction is discordant with germline, which a read error may explain. This chain joins TRBV14 and TRBJ1-3, with D maybe TRBD1 (5 bases). The CDR3 is made up of 11 amino acids. Per germline, CDR1 SGHDN and CDR2 FVKESK. The CDR3 region is CASSQGGSVNF. The CDR3 DNA follows: TGTGCCAGCAGCCAAGGGGGCTCCGTGAATTTT.

The chain recombines TRBV5-1 with TRBJ1-2; a possible D gene is TRBD1 (6 bases). Trimming shortened V by 8 bases and J by 4 bases, and 15 bases separated the two germline ends. CDR3 length equals 13 residues. The germline gives CDR1 SGHRS, CDR2 YFSETQ. In DNA, the CDR3 is TGCGCCAGTACACAGGGCTCTCTCTATGGCTACACCTTC. This gives the protein CASTQGSLYGYTF.

The table lists this clone with a count of one. The V gene is TRBV5-1, the J gene TRBJ1-1; D is ambiguous. Germline V gene data show CDR1 as SGHRS and CDR2 as YFSETQ. The CDR3 is 15 residues long. V lost 0 bases to trimming and J lost 3 bases, with 12 bases between them. The CDR3, as DNA: TGCGCCAGCAGCTTGGGTCCAGGCTACTACACTGAAGCTTTCTTT. Its protein is CASSLGPGYYTEAFF.

This clone came up a few times. This chain connects TRBV27 to TRBJ1-1, with TRBD1 identical over 10 bases. V trimming: 8 bases; J trimming: 3 bases; junction bases outside the gene matches: 12. Germline CDR1 is MNHEY and CDR2 is SMNVEV (reference sequence). The CDR3 runs 16 residues. The CDR3 reads CASRTWTGGMDTEAFF. Written as DNA, the CDR3 is TGTGCCAGCCGTACCTGGACAGGGGGGATGGACACTGAAGCTTTCTTT.